The rows below give T cell receptor beta chains drawn from one sample of a study of CD8 T cells in ankylosing spondylitis. TCRdb re-analysed the 5' RACE reads in MiXCR, keeping a single row per CDR3 protein. In the table there are some 23,000 distinct CDR3 sequences, 2% to 3% of which are singletons. The specimen was blood, either unsorted or a sorted T cell fraction (not recorded which). The receptor set was obtained from a female donor with ankylosing spondylitis or in good health (not recorded which). The CDR3 runs from the conserved cysteine through the conserved F or W.

length: 15; J: TRBJ2-3; V: TRBV9; CDR3: CASSVAPGLGDTQYF
length: 15; J: TRBJ2-3; V: TRBV9; CDR3: CASSRRQGYTDTQYF
length: 17; J: TRBJ2-2; V: TRBV9; CDR3: CASSEGQTSGYTGELFF
length: 15; J: TRBJ2-7; V: TRBV9; CDR3: CASSVAMGASYEQYF
length: 12; J: TRBJ1-6; V: TRBV9; CDR3: CASSVDYSPLHF
length: 14; J: TRBJ2-1; V: TRBV9; CDR3: CASSPGDYRNEQFF
length: 14; J: TRBJ2-7; V: TRBV9; CDR3: CASSPQVIGYEQYF
length: 17; J: TRBJ2-1; V: TRBV9; CDR3: CASSVGGLAGSYNEQFF
length: 16; J: TRBJ2-1; V: TRBV9; CDR3: CASSVSPWDSYNEQFF
length: 15; J: TRBJ1-5; V: TRBV9; CDR3: CASSAGQGSNQPQHF
length: 15; J: TRBJ2-1; V: TRBV9; CDR3: CASSVEVSSYNEQFF
length: 11; J: TRBJ2-3; V: TRBV9; CDR3: CASSVLDTQYF
length: 16; J: TRBJ2-7; V: TRBV9; CDR3: CASSVGSGLSYYEQYF
length: 15; J: TRBJ1-4; V: TRBV9; CDR3: CASSTGTGGNEKLFF
length: 16; J: TRBJ2-7; V: TRBV9; CDR3: CASSARDRGRSDEQYF
length: 16; J: TRBJ1-2; V: TRBV9; CDR3: CASSVALTGKNYGYTF
length: 16; J: TRBJ2-3; V: TRBV9; CDR3: CASSVDDRMFPDTQYF
length: 13; J: TRBJ2-5; V: TRBV9; CDR3: CASSGSAKETQYF
length: 15; J: TRBJ1-6; V: TRBV9; CDR3: CASSVGTVGSSPLHF
length: 13; J: TRBJ2-3; V: TRBV9; CDR3: CASSVASTDTQYF
length: 18; J: TRBJ1-1; V: TRBV9; CDR3: CASSVAAGTGGSNTEAFF
length: 14; J: TRBJ2-5; V: TRBV9; CDR3: CASSVGPGEETQYF
length: 15; J: TRBJ2-3; V: TRBV9; CDR3: CASSIGRYGTDTQYF